The 5 T cell receptor beta chains presented below share a single source sample, sequenced in a study of T-cell reconstitution after alpha-beta-depleted transplantation in children. Unique molecular identifiers were incorporated during preparation of the TCRbeta library. From the PCR reads, TCRdb called clonotypes with MiXCR, one entry per CDR3 protein. The sample includes 580,000 or so distinct CDR3 sequences, 23% of them seen just once. Sample: PBMCs, mostly from graft donor cells, taken 360 days after TCRalphabeta/CD19-depleted stem cell transplant. The receptors come from a boy less than two years old who had a stem cell transplant for acute myeloid leukemia, so the T cells may come from the graft donor.

In this sample, this clonotype turned up a few times. This chain connects TRBV20-1 to TRBJ1-1, with 7 bases matching TRBD1. The germline V gene has CDR1 DFQATT and CDR2 SNEGSKA (reference sequence). CDR3 size: 14 residues. The V gene end was trimmed by 2 bases and the J gene end by 5 bases; junction bases not matched to a gene: 8. Here the CDR3 DNA reads TGCAGTGCTAGAACAAGGGGGCAAGGGACTGAAGCTTTCTTT. This gives the protein CSARTRGQGTEAFF.

The sample holds a few counts of this clonotype. The CDR3 coding sequence is TGTGCCAGCAGTTTATTCGACACTCCCTACGAGCAGTACGTC. This encodes CASSLFDTPYEQYV. V usage is TRBV28 and J usage is TRBJ2-7; D call uncertain. Trimming stripped 1 base from V and 2 bases from J, with 9 bases between. The CDR3 totals 14 residues. Germline V gene lookup returns CDR1 MDHEN and CDR2 SYDVKM.

V usage is TRBV6-2 or TRBV6-3 and J usage is TRBJ2-7; a possible D gene is TRBD1 (6 bases). Germline assignment: CDR1 MNHEY and CDR2 SVGEGT. The CDR3 length is 15 residues. Trimming took 0 bases from V and 3 from J, leaving 12 bases between them. CDR3: CASSYSGGLRYEQYV. CDR3 bases: TGTGCCAGCAGTTACTCAGGGGGATTACGCTACGAGCAGTACGTC.

The rearrangement uses TRBV6-5 and TRBJ1-4, with 9 bases fitting TRBD1. V gave up 4 bases and J gave up 7 bases; unmatched junction bases: 10. The CDR3 has 16 amino acids. CDR1 and CDR2 (germline): MNHEY, SVGAGI. DNA for the CDR3: TGTGCCAGCAGTTCTCCCCGGGACAGGGACGGTGAAAAACTGTTTTTT. It codes for CASSSPRDRDGEKLFF.

This clonotype was detected only a few times. This chain links TRBV20-1 with TRBJ2-7; the D gene is possibly TRBD1 (6 bases). Trimming left V 6 bases short and J 0 bases short, with 12 bases between. Per germline, CDR1 DFQATT and CDR2 SNEGSKA (reference sequence). The CDR3 contains 13 residues. CDR3 in amino acids: CSARTGLSYEQYV. The CDR3 DNA reads as TGCAGTGCCAGAACAGGGCTCTCCTACGAGCAGTACGTC.